These T cell receptor beta chains were read from a single sample in a study of cytomegalovirus exposure and HLA in healthy donors. The data were produced by immunoSEQ multiplex PCR, yet TCRdb's version contains in-frame clones alone and is incomplete. The sample lists approximately 100,000 clones, around 84% occurring once. The specimen was PBMCs. These receptors were taken from a woman aged 18 to 35 in good health and CMV-seronegative. Each CDR3 is given without its conserved first and last residue. The order of the fields is CDR3 protein, J gene, V gene.

ASSLTGVEKLF,TRBJ1-4,TRBV6-1
ASSPGRMGAF,TRBJ1-1,TRBV11-2
ASRGTSGSEQF,TRBJ2-1,TRBV7-9
ASSDHSGSIYEQY,TRBJ2-7,TRBV7-2
AISEERGVAGELF,TRBJ2-2,TRBV10-3
AWSLADIPQKGSSCFQY,TRBJ2-4,TRBV30
ASSQYGTSGNEQF,TRBJ2-1,TRBV4-3
ASSILGQPQETQY,TRBJ2-5,TRBV5-1
AREPRLGVSGGALSDTQY,TRBJ2-3,TRBV30
ASSLRAGELF,TRBJ2-2,TRBV19
AGGQRGFQPQH,TRBJ1-5,TRBV19
ASSPRSAGGPAYNEQF,TRBJ2-1,TRBV4-1
ASSLVRGGYEQY,TRBJ2-7,TRBV11-2
ASSLSGGYTEAF,TRBJ1-1,TRBV27
ASRRQGGYGYT,TRBJ1-2,TRBV28
AWSRLRESSGNTIY,TRBJ1-3,TRBV30
ASTSGSRVETQY,TRBJ2-5,TRBV9
ASSRYKTQGEVGETQY,TRBJ2-5,TRBV4-2
ASSYRRSYEQY,TRBJ2-7,TRBV7-2
ASSFLVKSGEETQY,TRBJ2-5,TRBV28
ASSYTGRPRNEQY,TRBJ2-7,TRBV6-5
ASSLYTRYPNEQF,TRBJ2-1,TRBV27
ASSQDPGGSGNTIY,TRBJ1-3,TRBV4-3
ASSSGQASYEQY,TRBJ2-7,TRBV5-1
ASSWTGTDTQY,TRBJ2-3,TRBV7-3
ASGIAGAKGGELF,TRBJ2-2,TRBV7-7
ASSYRDRGFLRSGNTIY,TRBJ1-3,TRBV27
ASSYAGGYGYT,TRBJ1-2,TRBV6-5
ASSLALREGDTQY,TRBJ2-3,TRBV11-2
ASTETGEQY,TRBJ2-7,TRBV6-1
AISESQDRGRDTQY,TRBJ2-3,TRBV10-3
ASSTQRTGDEQY,TRBJ2-7,TRBV7-8
ASSPGTGLGYGYT,TRBJ1-2,TRBV7-9
ASSFGDRGIDTQY,TRBJ2-3,TRBV7-9
ASSLGITGNTEAF,TRBJ1-1,TRBV5-6
ASSWGRGSRSGNTIY,TRBJ1-3,TRBV5-6
ASSFHGQFPYEQY,TRBJ2-7,TRBV27
ASSLALDTQY,TRBJ2-3,TRBV7-9
ASSRQGAGGYT,TRBJ1-2,TRBV11-2
ASRQGRLTGELF,TRBJ2-2,TRBV27
ASSPSWQGGYEQY,TRBJ2-7,TRBV4-3
ASSLAYEQY,TRBJ2-7,TRBV28
ASSGTGTGYFYGYT,TRBJ1-2,TRBV9
ASSSVQGYTIY,TRBJ1-3,TRBV7-9
ASSQQGANEKLF,TRBJ1-4,TRBV18
ASSDRQGSYEQY,TRBJ2-7,TRBV11-1
ASTPGGLRTETQY,TRBJ2-5,TRBV7-2
ASSLGSSAGWSYNSPLH,TRBJ1-6,TRBV5-5
ASSLVAKVLAGTSSYEQY,-,TRBV13
ASSLQGFLAKNIQY,TRBJ2-4,TRBV7-8